These T cell receptor beta chains were read from a single sample in a study of identical twins. MiXCR, run by TCRdb on the 5' RACE reads, gives a single entry per CDR3 protein. The sample holds fewer than 350,000 distinct CDR3 sequences, 8% to 9% seen once. These data also featured in a second study, about yellow fever vaccine responses in identical twins.

The sequenced sample consisted of memory (CD45RO+) T cells sorted from blood. These receptors all come from a young woman in good health. Each CDR3 is given with its conserved first and last residue. A D gene is named only where the DNA matches it firmly. Rows may omit the clone size; those that give it use once, few, many or a size class.

clone size	D gene	V gene	J gene	CDR3 DNA	CDR3 protein
.	.	TRBV10-1	TRBJ2-3	TGCGCCAGCAGTGAGTCCCGGGGGTCAGCAAGAGATACGCAGTATTTT	CASSESRGSARDTQYF
few	TRBD1	TRBV5-1	TRBJ1-2	TGCGCCAGCAGCCTGTCGACAGGGGGCGGTGGCTACACCTTC	CASSLSTGGGGYTF
many	TRBD1	TRBV28	TRBJ1-2	TGTGCCAGCAGTCCACCAGACAGGGTGGAGGGCTACACCTTC	CASSPPDRVEGYTF
few	.	TRBV29-1	TRBJ2-1	TGCAGCGTTCCTAGTCATCCCTACAATGAGCAGTTCTTC	CSVPSHPYNEQFF
few	TRBD2	TRBV7-6	TRBJ2-7	TGTGCCAGCAGCTTAGAACTAGCGGGAGGGCCGACCTACGAGCAGTACTTC	CASSLELAGGPTYEQYF
.	.	TRBV15	TRBJ2-3	TGTGCCACCAGCAGAGTTGCGGCCCTCACAGATACGCAGTATTTT	CATSRVAALTDTQYF
many	.	TRBV7-8	TRBJ2-3	TGTGCCAGCAGCTTAATATCTGGAGATACGCAGTATTTT	CASSLISGDTQYF
.	TRBD2	TRBV12-3/TRBV12-4	TRBJ2-3	TGTGCCTTCAGTTTCAGTGGGACTAGCGGGACTAGCACAGATACGCAGTATTTT	CAFSFSGTSGTSTDTQYF
few	.	TRBV25-1	TRBJ2-5	TGTGCCAGCAGATCCTTGGAGGGCCTCGAGACCCAGTACTTC	CASRSLEGLETQYF
.	.	TRBV4-1	TRBJ1-6	TGCGCCAGCAGCCAATCCCAACAGGGTTTCGTGGCCTCACCCCTCCACTTT	CASSQSQQGFVASPLHF
few	TRBD1	TRBV20-1	TRBJ2-4	TGCAGTGCTATCTCCGGACAGGGTGGGGCCAAAAACATTCAGTACTTC	CSAISGQGGAKNIQYF